These 9 T cell receptor beta chains originate from one sample sequenced in a study of cytomegalovirus exposure and HLA in healthy donors. The PCR was carried out with 60 Vbeta primers and 13 Jbeta primers. Sequenced by immunoSEQ multiplex PCR; TCRdb stores in-frame clones only, minus some. Of 200,000 to 300,000 clones listed, around four fifths are singletons. The sample was PBMCs. The receptors were sampled from a woman aged 40 to 50 in good health and CMV-seropositive.

This sequence joins TRBV30 and TRBJ2-5, with D tentatively TRBD1 (6 bases). The V and J ends lost 0 bases and 0 bases respectively, with 17 bases between them. The CDR3 is 17 residues long. CDR1 GTSNPN and CDR2 SVGIG come from the germline V gene (reference sequence). The CDR3 sequence: CAWSVPWDTKYQETQYF. The CDR3 nucleotides read TGTGCCTGGAGTGTACCCTGGGACACTAAGTACCAAGAGACCCAGTACTTC.

The chain couples TRBV19 to TRBJ1-1, with 8 bases matching TRBD1. The CDR3 is 16 residues long. V was pared by 4 bases and J by 4 bases, with 11 bases of the junction left unmatched. Germline assignment: CDR1 LNHDA and CDR2 SQIVND (reference sequence). The chain's CDR3 is CASSTLTGALSTEAFF. The CDR3 DNA is TGTGCCAGTAGTACCCTGACAGGGGCGCTGAGCACTGAAGCTTTCTTT.

The chain employs TRBV27 and TRBJ2-1; TRBD2 matches 8 bases. The CDR3 runs 19 residues. Germline CDR1 reads MNHEY; CDR2 reads SMNVEV (reference sequence). Trimming at V came to 0 bases and at J to 6 bases, leaving 16 bases not matched to a gene. The CDR3 protein is CASSLSIPASGYPGNEQFF. The CDR3, as DNA: TGTGCCAGCAGTTTATCGATCCCCGCTAGCGGGTATCCCGGCAATGAGCAGTTCTTC.

CDR3 DNA: TGTGCCAGTAGTCGACGAGGAGATGGCAATCAGCCCCAGCATTTT. It translates to CASSRRGDGNQPQHF. V usage is TRBV19 and J usage is TRBJ1-5; D is ambiguous. The CDR3 extends over 15 amino acids. Germline CDR1 LNHDA, CDR2 SQIVND (reference sequence). V shed 5 bases and J shed 2 bases, with 13 bases lying between them.

The rearrangement links TRBV7-2 to TRBJ2-3; no clear D. The CDR3 has 14 residues. V lost 1 base and J lost 6, with 11 bases in between. Germline CDR1 and CDR2: SGHTA and FQGNSA. The CDR3 region has the DNA TGTGCCAGCAGCTTAGGTGGCTCCCCCGATACGCAGTATTTT. It codes for CASSLGGSPDTQYF. The full variable domain, with the rest looked up from reference TRBV7-2 and TRBJ2-3, is GAGVSQSPSNKVTEKGKDVELRCDPISGHTALYWYRQSLGQGLEFLIYFQGNSAPDKSGLPSDRFSAERTGGSVSTLTIQRTQQEDSAVYLCASSLGGSPDTQYFGPGTRLTVL.

The chain links TRBV5-1 to TRBJ1-4; 9 bases are a match to TRBD1. CDR3 length: 14 residues. The germline V gene has CDR1 SGHRS and CDR2 YFSETQ. The V and J ends lost 7 bases and 8 bases, in that order; junction bases with no gene match: 9. The CDR3 reads CASAPGTGREKLFF. CDR3 nucleotide sequence: TGCGCCAGCGCCCCCGGGACAGGGCGAGAAAAACTGTTTTTT.

The CDR3 nucleotides are TGCGCCAGCAGTGCAGGGGCTGACTACACCTTC. Translated: CASSAGADYTF. The chain couples TRBV4-3 to TRBJ1-2; the D gene is possibly TRBD1 (6 bases). Germline CDR1 LGHNA, CDR2 YSLEER. This CDR3 contains 11 residues. V was cut by 6 bases and J by 10 bases, with 12 bases left in between.

The J gene is TRBJ2-7, the V gene TRBV18, with 15 bases that match TRBD2. Germline CDR1 is KGHSH and CDR2 is LQKENI. The CDR3 sequence is 18 residues long. With 3 bases clipped from V and 0 bases from J, the junction kept 6 bases outside the gene matches. CDR3 protein: CASSPLGLAGGSSYEQYF. The CDR3 region has the DNA TGTGCCAGCTCACCGCTCGGACTAGCGGGAGGGAGCTCCTACGAGCAGTACTTC. The full variable domain, in which reference TRBV18 and TRBJ2-7 provide the parts outside the CDR3, is NAGVMQNPRHLVRRRGQEARLRCSPMKGHSHVYWYRQLPEEGLKFMVYLQKENIIDESGMPKERFSAEFPKEGPSILRIQQVVRGDSAAYFCASSPLGLAGGSSYEQYFGPGTRLTVT.

This clone was seen more than once but under ten times. The chain uses TRBV9 and TRBJ1-1; tentatively, D is TRBD1 (5 bases). CDR3 length: 14 amino acids. Trimming left V 0 bases short and J 1 base short, with 7 bases between. Germline V gives CDR1 SGDLS, CDR2 YYNGEE. CDR3 sequence: CASSVDGGNTEAFF. The CDR3, as DNA: TGTGCCAGCAGCGTAGACGGGGGGAACACTGAAGCTTTCTTT.